The clone carrying this TCR beta chain occurred many times. With V trimmed by 6 bases and J by 5 bases, 12 bases remained unmatched. Looked up from germline, CDR1 is MNHNS and CDR2 is SASEGT. This CDR3 is 16 amino acids long. This entry is derived from a study of T cells after yellow fever vaccination. In the study overall: SMART-Seq v4 Ultra Low Input prepared the low-cell-number fractions.

Template switching with 5'RACE generated the TCR cDNA and added a universal primer site and UMIs. TCRdb reanalysed the 5' RACE reads using MiXCR and keeps one entry per CDR3 protein. The sample lists roughly 150,000 distinct CDR3 sequences; 7.7% were seen once. The gene calls are TRBV6-1 and TRBJ2-3; 9 bases match TRBD2. The sequence derives from a man younger than 40 who received the YFV17D yellow fever vaccine. The material sequenced was CD4+ T cells sorted from PBMCs, taken 5 days after the yellow fever booster vaccination. The CDR3 is CASRALGGRVEDTQYF. For the CDR3, the DNA is TGTGCCAGCAGGGCCCTTGGCGGGAGGGTGGAAGATACGCAGTATTTT.